The 20 T cell receptor beta chains listed next were all sequenced from one sample in a study of cytomegalovirus exposure and HLA in healthy donors. Both 60 Vbeta primers and 13 Jbeta primers went into the PCR. Using immunoSEQ multiplex PCR, the repertoire was profiled, and TCRdb retains in-frame clones only, with some absent. The table lists some 150,000 clones, about 80% of them singletons. Sequencing was done on a sample of PBMCs. Source of these receptors: a man aged 30-40 years in good health and CMV-seronegative.

The rearrangement joins TRBV10-3 to TRBJ2-7; perhaps TRBD2 as D (6 bases). The CDR3 is 12 residues long. Looked up from germline, CDR1 is ENHRY and CDR2 is SYGVKD. V lost 8 bases to trimming and J lost 6 bases, with 14 bases between them. CDR3 DNA: TGTGCCATCGGCGGGGCCCCCCCCGAGCAGTACTTC. Protein: CAIGGAPPEQYF.

The rearrangement joins TRBV28 to TRBJ2-7; 10 nucleotides line up with TRBD1. This CDR3 spans 14 amino acids. V lost 3 bases, J lost 7 bases, and 6 bases stayed unmatched. Germline V lookup: CDR1 MDHEN, CDR2 SYDVKM. This CDR3 reads CASSLGQGLREQYF. CDR3 nucleotides: TGTGCCAGCAGTTTGGGACAGGGGCTTAGGGAGCAGTACTTC. Together with reference TRBV28 and TRBJ2-7, the CDR3 gives the full variable domain: DVKVTQSSRYLVKRTGEKVFLECVQDMDHENMFWYRQDPGLGLRLIYFSYDVKMKEKGDIPEGYSVSREKKERFSLILESASTNQTSMYLCASSLGQGLREQYFGPGTRLTVT.

This chain connects TRBV7-9 to TRBJ1-2; D is possibly TRBD1 (6 bases). Germline values: CDR1 SEHNR, CDR2 FQNEAQ (reference sequence). CDR3 length: 13 residues. V lost 4 bases, J lost 2 bases, and 8 bases lay in between. Here the CDR3 reads CASSSQGNYGYTF. The CDR3 region has the DNA TGTGCCAGCAGCTCTCAGGGGAACTATGGCTACACCTTC.

The chain carries TRBV7-3 and TRBJ2-1; 9 nucleotides agree with TRBD2. CDR3 length: 19 residues. In germline, CDR1 is SGHTA, CDR2 FQGTGA. The V and J ends lost 5 bases and 9 bases, in that order; junction bases with no gene match: 23. This CDR3 is CASSQRHGGRSGGQREQFF. The CDR3 coding sequence is TGTGCCAGCAGCCAGCGCCATGGGGGTAGGAGCGGGGGGCAGCGTGAGCAGTTCTTC.

The chain employs TRBV28 and TRBJ1-6; D uncertain. V was cut by 7 bases and J by 6 bases, with 13 bases left in between. The CDR3 totals 14 residues. Germline values: CDR1 MDHEN, CDR2 SYDVKM. The CDR3 coding sequence is TGTGCCAGCATTCCCCGGTCTCGTAATTCACCCCTCCACTTT. Protein sequence: CASIPRSRNSPLHF.

The CDR3 loop is CASSLGQGAYNEQFF. The CDR3 DNA sequence: TGTGCCAGCAGTCTCGGACAGGGGGCCTACAATGAGCAGTTCTTC. The chain combines TRBV27 with TRBJ2-1; 10 nucleotides match TRBD1. The CDR3 has 15 residues. Germline V gene sequence: CDR1 MNHEY, CDR2 SMNVEV (reference sequence). With 5 bases clipped from V and 2 bases from J, the junction kept 3 bases outside the gene matches.

The gene calls are TRBV19 and TRBJ1-1; no reliable D call. The CDR3 spans 14 residues. Germline CDR1 and CDR2: LNHDA and SQIVND (reference sequence). V was trimmed by 1 base and J by 4 bases, leaving 10 bases between them. The CDR3 reads CASSIVRMGTEAFF. The CDR3 nucleotides read TGTGCCAGTAGTATAGTCAGGATGGGCACTGAAGCTTTCTTT.

This chain connects TRBV5-1 to TRBJ2-5, with D unclear. Germline V lookup: CDR1 SGHRS, CDR2 YFSETQ. The CDR3 spans 13 residues. Trimming pared 0 bases from V and 5 bases from J, leaving 8 bases between. CDR3: CASSLVIRETQYF. The CDR3 DNA reads TGCGCCAGCAGCTTGGTTATCAGGGAGACCCAGTACTTC.

V is TRBV19 and J is TRBJ1-2; D is unclear. The CDR3 has 14 amino acids. Germline CDR1 is LNHDA and CDR2 is SQIVND (reference sequence). Trimming removed 8 bases at V and 1 base at J, with 14 bases between. The CDR3 here is CASAAGRVNYGYTF. The CDR3 DNA sequence: TGTGCCAGTGCCGCGGGGAGGGTTAACTATGGCTACACCTTC.

The CDR3 protein is CASSGLAGSEQYF. The CDR3 DNA follows: TGTGCCAGCAGTGGACTAGCGGGGTCCGAGCAGTACTTC. The genes are TRBV6-1 and TRBJ2-7; TRBD2 agrees at 11 bases. The CDR3 sequence is 13 residues long. Germline V gene sequence: CDR1 MNHNS, CDR2 SASEGT. V shed 4 bases, J shed 6 bases, and the junction held 2 bases outside the gene matches.

The rearrangement uses TRBV7-8 and TRBJ2-7; TRBD2 agrees at 8 bases. V shed 6 bases, J shed 5 bases, and the junction held 6 bases outside the gene matches. The CDR3 consists of 13 residues. Germline V lookup: CDR1 SGHVS, CDR2 FQNEAQ. The DNA of the CDR3 is TGTGCCAGCAGTGCCGGGACTAGGAACGAGCAGTACTTC. This gives the protein CASSAGTRNEQYF.

The J gene is TRBJ2-7, the V gene TRBV7-3; TRBD2 agrees at 10 bases. With V trimmed by 4 bases and J by 7 bases, 16 bases remained unmatched. Looked up from germline, CDR1 is SGHTA and CDR2 is FQGTGA. The CDR3 contains 17 residues. The CDR3 spells CASSSPPTSGKAREQYF. Written as DNA, the CDR3 is TGTGCCAGCAGCTCCCCTCCAACTAGCGGGAAGGCGAGGGAGCAGTACTTC.

J is TRBJ1-1 and V is TRBV7-3; unclear D gene. V lost 5 bases and J 3 bases, leaving 13 bases between the germline ends. The V gene's germline CDR1 is SGHTA and CDR2 FQGTGA. This CDR3 region has 14 residues. The CDR3 protein is CASSGLVGYTEAFF. CDR3 nucleotides: TGTGCCAGCAGCGGGCTCGTAGGCTACACTGAAGCTTTCTTT.

This clone was recorded only once. The V gene is TRBV30, the J gene TRBJ1-1; D call uncertain. The germline V gene encodes CDR1 GTSNPN and CDR2 SVGIG (reference sequence). The CDR3 extends over 12 amino acids. V lost 2 bases to trimming and J lost 0 bases, with 4 bases between them. The CDR3: CAWSPMNTEAFF. CDR3 nucleotide sequence: TGTGCCTGGAGTCCAATGAACACTGAAGCTTTCTTT.

DNA of the CDR3: TGTGCCAGCTCACCGGGCAGCTTCAATCAGCCCCAGCATTTT. Translated: CASSPGSFNQPQHF. The chain links TRBV18 to TRBJ1-5; D not resolved. The CDR3 is 14 amino acids. Per the germline V gene, CDR1 is KGHSH and CDR2 is LQKENI. The V gene lost 3 bases and the J gene lost 3 bases, with 9 bases spanning the gap.

J is TRBJ1-1 and V is TRBV28; tentatively, D is TRBD1 (6 bases). CDR1 is MDHEN, CDR2 SYDVKM, per germline. V lost 3 bases and J lost 3, with 11 bases in between. This CDR3 has 14 amino acids. The CDR3 loop is CASSFGGSDTEAFF. CDR3 in DNA: TGTGCCAGCAGTTTTGGGGGCAGCGACACTGAAGCTTTCTTT.

The J gene is TRBJ1-1, the V gene TRBV19, with unresolved D. With 3 bases removed from V and 8 bases from J, the gap between germline ends came to 16 bases. Germline V CDR1 and CDR2: LNHDA, SQIVND (reference sequence). This CDR3 is 14 amino acids long. The CDR3 spells CASSIGHGVSEAFF. Here the CDR3 DNA reads TGTGCCAGTAGTATCGGTCACGGGGTTTCAGAAGCTTTCTTT.

The rearrangement links TRBV2 to TRBJ2-2, with D unresolved. CDR1 is SNHLY and CDR2 is FYNNEI in the germline V gene. V was pared by 7 bases and J by 0 bases, with 6 bases between. There are 13 residues in the CDR3. CDR3: CASTGANTGELFF. For the CDR3, the DNA is TGTGCCAGCACTGGAGCGAACACCGGGGAGCTGTTTTTT.

The gene calls are TRBV9 and TRBJ1-2; 8 bases agree with TRBD1. The germline V gene encodes CDR1 SGDLS and CDR2 YYNGEE. This CDR3 has 14 residues. The ends lost 4 bases at V and 8 bases at J; junction bases unmatched: 10. CDR3 amino acids: CASSPSGGAEGYTF. CDR3 sequence (DNA): TGTGCCAGCAGCCCGTCAGGGGGCGCGGAGGGCTACACCTTC.

This chain joins TRBV7-2 and TRBJ1-2; D is perhaps TRBD1 (5 bases). Trimming cost V 4 bases and J 4 bases, with 10 bases left between them. Germline CDR1 SGHTA, CDR2 FQGNSA. This CDR3 region has 13 residues. The CDR3 protein is CASSSQGLYGYTF. The CDR3 DNA reads as TGTGCCAGCAGCTCTCAGGGCCTCTATGGCTACACCTTC.